This TCR beta chain was found in a study of CD8 T cells in Susac syndrome. Reverse transcription used roughly 0.45 to 1 ug RNA and random hexamers. TCRdb called the immunoSEQ multiplex PCR reads again in MiXCR, with one record for every CDR3 protein. The sample has 150,000 to 200,000 distinct CDR3 sequences, 94% seen once; the top ten hold about 0.1%. Multiple sclerosis controls were treatment-naive patients with stable or active relapsing-remitting disease. The CDR3 length is 13 residues. Germline V lookup: CDR1 SQVTM, CDR2 ANQGSEA. Trimming pared 6 bases from V and 4 bases from J, leaving 15 bases between.

The sequenced sample was CD4+ T cells from PBMCs. The chain uses TRBV29-1 and TRBJ1-1; D is ambiguous. The clonotype originates from a human donor with multiple sclerosis. The CDR3 reads CSVVRPGFTEAFF. The CDR3 region has the DNA TGCAGCGTCGTTAGACCGGGTTTCACTGAAGCTTTCTTT. Together with reference TRBV29-1 and TRBJ1-1, the CDR3 gives the full variable domain: SAVISQKPSRDICQRGTSLTIQCQVDSQVTMMFWYRQQPGQSLTLIATANQGSEATYESGFVIDKFPISRPNLTFSTLTVSNMSPEDSSIYLCSVVRPGFTEAFFGQGTRLTVV.